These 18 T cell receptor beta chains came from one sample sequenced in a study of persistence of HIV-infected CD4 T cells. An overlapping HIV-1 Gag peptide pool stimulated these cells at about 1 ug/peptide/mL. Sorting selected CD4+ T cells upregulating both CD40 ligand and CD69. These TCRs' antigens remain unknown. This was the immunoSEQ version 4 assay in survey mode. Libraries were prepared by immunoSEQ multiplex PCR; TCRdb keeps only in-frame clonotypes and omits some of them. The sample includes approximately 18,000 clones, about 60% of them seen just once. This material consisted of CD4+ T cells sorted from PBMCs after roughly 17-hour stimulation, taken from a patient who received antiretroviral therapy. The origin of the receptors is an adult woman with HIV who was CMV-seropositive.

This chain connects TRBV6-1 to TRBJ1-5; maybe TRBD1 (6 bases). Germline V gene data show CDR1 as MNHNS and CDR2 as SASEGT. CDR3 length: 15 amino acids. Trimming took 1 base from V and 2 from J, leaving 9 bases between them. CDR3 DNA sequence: TGTGCCAGCAGTGAAGGGGGGGCAGGCAATCAGCCCCAGCATTTT. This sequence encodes CASSEGGAGNQPQHF.

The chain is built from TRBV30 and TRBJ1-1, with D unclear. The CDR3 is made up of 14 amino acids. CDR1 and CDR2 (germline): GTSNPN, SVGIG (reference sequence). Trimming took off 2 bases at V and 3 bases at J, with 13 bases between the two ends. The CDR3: CAWSSNGLHTEAFF. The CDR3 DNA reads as TGTGCCTGGAGTTCGAACGGGCTGCACACTGAAGCTTTCTTT.

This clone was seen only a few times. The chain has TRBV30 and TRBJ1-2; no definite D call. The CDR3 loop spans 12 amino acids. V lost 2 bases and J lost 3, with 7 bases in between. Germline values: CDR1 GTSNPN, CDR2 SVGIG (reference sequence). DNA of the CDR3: TGTGCCTGGAGTCTGTTGGACTATGGCTACACCTTC. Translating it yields CAWSLLDYGYTF.

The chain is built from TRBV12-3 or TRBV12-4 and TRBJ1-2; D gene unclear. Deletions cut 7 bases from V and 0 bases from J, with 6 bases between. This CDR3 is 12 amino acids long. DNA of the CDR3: TGTGCCAGCAATAGGGCTAACTATGGCTACACCTTC. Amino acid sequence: CASNRANYGYTF.

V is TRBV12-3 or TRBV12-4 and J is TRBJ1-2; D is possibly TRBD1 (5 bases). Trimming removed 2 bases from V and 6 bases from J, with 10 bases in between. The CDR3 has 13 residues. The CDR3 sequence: CASSLPGSNGYTF. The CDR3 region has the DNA TGTGCCAGCAGTTTACCAGGGAGTAATGGCTACACCTTC.

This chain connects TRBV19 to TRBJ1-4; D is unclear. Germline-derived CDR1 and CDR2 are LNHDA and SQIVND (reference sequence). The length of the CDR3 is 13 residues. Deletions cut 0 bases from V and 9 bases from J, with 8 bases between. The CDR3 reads CASSIEPGKKLFF. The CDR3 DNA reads TGTGCCAGTAGTATAGAACCGGGAAAAAAACTGTTTTTT.

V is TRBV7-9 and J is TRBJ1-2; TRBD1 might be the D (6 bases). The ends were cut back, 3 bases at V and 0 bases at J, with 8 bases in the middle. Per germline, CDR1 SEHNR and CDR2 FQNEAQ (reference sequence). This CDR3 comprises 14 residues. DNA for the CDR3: TGTGCCAGCAGCTTGACAGGCACTAACTATGGCTACACCTTC. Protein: CASSLTGTNYGYTF.

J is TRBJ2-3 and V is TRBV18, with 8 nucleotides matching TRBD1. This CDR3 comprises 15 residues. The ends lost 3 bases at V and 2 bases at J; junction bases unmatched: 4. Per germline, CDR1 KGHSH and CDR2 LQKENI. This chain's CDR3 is CASSPGTGATDTQYF. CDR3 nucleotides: TGTGCCAGCTCACCCGGGACAGGAGCCACAGATACGCAGTATTTT.

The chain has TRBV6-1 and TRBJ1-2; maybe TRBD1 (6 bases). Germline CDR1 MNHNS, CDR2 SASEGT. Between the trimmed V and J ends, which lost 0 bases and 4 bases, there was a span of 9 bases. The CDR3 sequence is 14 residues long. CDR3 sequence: CASSEAGGAYGYTF. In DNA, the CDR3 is TGTGCCAGCAGTGAAGCGGGGGGGGCCTATGGCTACACCTTC.

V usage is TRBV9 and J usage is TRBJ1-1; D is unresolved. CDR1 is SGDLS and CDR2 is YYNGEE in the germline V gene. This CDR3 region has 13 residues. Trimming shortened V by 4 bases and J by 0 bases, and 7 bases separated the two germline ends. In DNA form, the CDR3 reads TGTGCCAGCAGCTCCCAGCTGAACACTGAAGCTTTCTTT. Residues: CASSSQLNTEAFF. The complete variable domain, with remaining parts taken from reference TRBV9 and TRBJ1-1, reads DSGVTQTPKHLITATGQRVTLRCSPRSGDLSVYWYQQSLDQGLQFLIQYYNGEERAKGNILERFSAQQFPDLHSELNLSSLELGDSALYFCASSSQLNTEAFFGQGTRLTVV.

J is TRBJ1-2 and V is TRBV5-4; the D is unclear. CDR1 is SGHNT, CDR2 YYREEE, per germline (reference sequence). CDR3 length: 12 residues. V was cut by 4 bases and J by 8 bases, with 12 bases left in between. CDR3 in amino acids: CASSQDGQGYTF. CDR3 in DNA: TGTGCCAGCAGCCAGGACGGCCAGGGCTACACCTTC.

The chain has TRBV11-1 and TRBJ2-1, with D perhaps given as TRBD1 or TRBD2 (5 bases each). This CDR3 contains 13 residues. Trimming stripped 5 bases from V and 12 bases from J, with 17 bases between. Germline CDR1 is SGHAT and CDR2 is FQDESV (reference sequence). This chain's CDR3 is CASSQTQMGVQFF. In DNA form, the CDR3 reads TGTGCCAGCAGCCAGACCCAAATGGGGGTGCAGTTCTTC. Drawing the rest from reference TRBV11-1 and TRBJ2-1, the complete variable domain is EAEVAQSPRYKITEKSQAVAFWCDPISGHATLYWYRQILGQGPELLVQFQDESVVDDSQLPKDRFSAERLKGVDSTLKIQPAELGDSAMYLCASSQTQMGVQFFGPGTRLTVL.

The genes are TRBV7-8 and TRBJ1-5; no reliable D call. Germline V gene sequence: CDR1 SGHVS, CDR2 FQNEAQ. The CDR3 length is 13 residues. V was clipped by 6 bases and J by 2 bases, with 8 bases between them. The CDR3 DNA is TGTGCCAGCAGTTTGGATGGCAATCAGCCCCAGCATTTT. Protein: CASSLDGNQPQHF.

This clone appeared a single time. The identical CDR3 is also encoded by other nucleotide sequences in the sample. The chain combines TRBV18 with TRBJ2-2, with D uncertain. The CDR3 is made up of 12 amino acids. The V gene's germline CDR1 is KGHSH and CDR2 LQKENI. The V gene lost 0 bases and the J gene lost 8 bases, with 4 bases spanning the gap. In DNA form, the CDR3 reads TGTGCCAGCTCACCACCGACGGGGGAGCTGTTTTTT. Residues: CASSPPTGELFF.

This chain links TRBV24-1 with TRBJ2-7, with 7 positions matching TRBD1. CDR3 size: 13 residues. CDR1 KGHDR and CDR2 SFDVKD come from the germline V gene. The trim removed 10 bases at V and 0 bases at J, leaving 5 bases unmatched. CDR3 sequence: CATDRTSSYEQYF. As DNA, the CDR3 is TGTGCCACGGACAGGACGAGCTCCTACGAGCAGTACTTC.

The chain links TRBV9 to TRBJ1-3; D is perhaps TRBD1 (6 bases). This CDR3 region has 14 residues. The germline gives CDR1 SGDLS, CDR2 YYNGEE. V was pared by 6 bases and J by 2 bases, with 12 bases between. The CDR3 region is CASKSKGAGNTIYF. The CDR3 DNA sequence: TGTGCCAGCAAAAGTAAGGGGGCTGGAAACACCATATATTTT.

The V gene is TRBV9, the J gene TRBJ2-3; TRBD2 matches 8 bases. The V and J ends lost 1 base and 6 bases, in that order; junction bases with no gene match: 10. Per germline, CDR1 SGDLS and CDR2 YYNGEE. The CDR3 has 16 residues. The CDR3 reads CASSVSPGGAEDTQYF. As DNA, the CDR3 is TGTGCCAGCAGCGTAAGTCCCGGGGGGGCCGAGGATACGCAGTATTTT.

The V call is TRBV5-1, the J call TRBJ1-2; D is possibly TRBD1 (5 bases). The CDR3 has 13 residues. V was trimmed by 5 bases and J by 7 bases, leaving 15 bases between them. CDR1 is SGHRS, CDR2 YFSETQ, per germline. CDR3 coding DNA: TGCGCCAGCAGTCACCCACAGGTTCCTGGCTACACCTTC. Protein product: CASSHPQVPGYTF.